This entry is about one TCR beta chain. Authors' methods: Counts of nucleated cells, estimated from reference gene primer amplification, were obtained. The assay was immunoSEQ multiplex PCR, and TCRdb's table has in-frame clones only and misses some. V and J calls and clone size are given by that table; D and trimming were obtained from the DNA. The sample has 100,000 to 120,000 clones; roughly 85% are singletons. The sample is drawn from a study of blood T cell repertoires in COVID-19. Study at large: From the United States, Italy and Spain came samples of acute and convalescent COVID-19. The analysed material was cDNA or gDNA that came from T cells, B-cell-depleted T cells, or PBMCs.

The germline gives CDR1 WNHNN, CDR2 SYGVQD (reference sequence). V gave up 4 bases and J gave up 2 bases; unmatched junction bases: 4. This CDR3 spans 15 amino acids. This clonotype was sampled from a middle-aged man with acute or convalescent COVID-19. The chain links TRBV10-1 to TRBJ2-3, with TRBD1 matching over 9 bases. The specimen sequenced was peripheral blood. The CDR3 DNA sequence: TGCGCCAGCAGTGGGGGACAGGGTTTCACAGATACGCAGTATTTT. Its protein product is CASSGGQGFTDTQYF.